This T cell receptor (beta chain) was sequenced for a study of metastatic and nonmetastatic thyroid tumors. Study as a whole: Repertoires were compared across blood and tumor or nodule tissue from malignant and benign thyroid patients. General observations from the study: The reported finding was significantly higher TCR beta diversity in malignant thyroid tumors relative to benign nodules, in blood and tumor.

This clone was detected ten times or more. As yet, its antigen is unknown. No treatment of any kind had been given to any patient before thyroid surgery. Authors' data handling: What underpinned the distant-metastasis classifier for papillary thyroid cancer was the set of CDR3 differences across clinicopathological groups. TCRdb re-called the PCR reads through MiXCR. The V and J calls reflect TCRdb's pipeline rather than the authors' work. This sample carries 7,000 to 8,500 clones, less than 30% of them seen once, and the ten largest clones take 25% to 35%. Germline V gene data show CDR1 as PRHDT and CDR2 as FYEKMQ (reference sequence). Trimming took off 1 base at V and 1 base at J, with 7 bases between the two ends. The CDR3 consists of 14 residues.

V and J are TRBV13 and TRBJ2-5; D ambiguous. This TCR was recovered from a female donor with papillary thyroid cancer or a benign thyroid nodule (not recorded which). Some clones in this sample may be carry-over from other donors' samples. Sequenced: tumor tissue. The CDR3: CASSLVARQETQYF. CDR3 coding DNA: TGTGCCAGCAGCTTAGTGGCTCGCCAAGAGACCCAGTACTTC.